Following are 10 T cell receptor beta chains from one sample sequenced in a study of a mutant IDH1 vaccine in newly diagnosed glioma. For these TCRs, the target antigens are not known. Generated by immunoSEQ multiplex PCR, the TCRdb table keeps only in-frame clones and is missing some. This table has tens of thousands of clones, 70% to 85% appearing once. The time point here: week 11, during vaccination. In every dose of vaccine, 300 ug of mutant IDH1 20-mer peptide was given alongside topical imiquimod. Material: PBMCs, obtained from a glioma patient whose treatment included an IDH1 peptide vaccine. All receptors come from a woman between 45 and 60 years old with glioma.

This clone was seen a few times. The chain uses TRBV4-3 and TRBJ2-1, with D perhaps matching TRBD1 (5 bases). The CDR3 is made up of 14 amino acids. Germline CDR1 reads LGHNA; CDR2 reads YSLEER. V was clipped by 0 bases and J by 8 bases, with 11 bases between them. The CDR3 nucleotides read TGCGCCAGCAGCCAAGATAGACAGTTCTATGAGCAGTTCTTC. Residues: CASSQDRQFYEQFF.

This chain uses TRBV25-1 with TRBJ1-5; D is unresolved. V lost 3 bases and J 3 bases, leaving 12 bases between the germline ends. The CDR3 has 15 residues. Germline V lookup: CDR1 MGHDK, CDR2 SYGVNS. The CDR3 sequence is CASSDTGSYNQPQHF. The CDR3, as DNA: TGTGCCAGCAGTGATACCGGGAGCTACAATCAGCCCCAGCATTTT.

V and J are TRBV5-4 and TRBJ2-5, with 9 bases fitting TRBD2. Germline lookup yields CDR1 SGHNT and CDR2 YYREEE (reference sequence). The CDR3 loop spans 15 amino acids. V lost 0 bases and J lost 5; bases outside the gene matches: 5. In DNA, the CDR3 is TGTGCCAGCAGCTTGGTGCGGGGGGGTGGGGAGACCCAGTACTTC. As protein: CASSLVRGGGETQYF.

This clone was observed once. CDR3: CASSLEVEETQYF. The CDR3 DNA reads as TGTGCCAGCAGCTTGGAGGTGGAAGAGACCCAGTACTTC. The gene calls are TRBV2 and TRBJ2-5; D perhaps matches TRBD2 (5 bases). The length of the CDR3 is 13 residues. Germline V lookup: CDR1 SNHLY, CDR2 FYNNEI. Trimming cost V 6 bases and J 3 bases, with 11 bases left between them.

This chain connects TRBV5-1 to TRBJ1-3; perhaps TRBD1 as D (5 bases). This CDR3 is built from 14 residues. From germline, CDR1 is SGHRS and CDR2 YFSETQ. Trimming shortened V by 7 bases and J by 2 bases, and 13 bases separated the two germline ends. DNA for the CDR3: TGCGCCAGCTCAACCGGGGGGGCTGGAAACACCATATATTTT. This sequence encodes CASSTGGAGNTIYF. Full variable domain (missing parts from reference TRBV5-1 and TRBJ1-3): KAGVTQTPRYLIKTRGQQVTLSCSPISGHRSVSWYQQTPGQGLQFLFEYFSETQRNKGNFPGRFSGRQFSNSRSEMNVSTLELGDSALYLCASSTGGAGNTIYFGEGSWLTVV.

The rearrangement links TRBV6-4 to TRBJ1-1; D gene ambiguous. Germline lookup yields CDR1 MRHNA and CDR2 SNTAGT. V gave up 6 bases and J gave up 4 bases, with 12 bases separating them. This CDR3 has 13 residues. CDR3 in amino acids: CASSRLGGTEAFF. CDR3 nucleotide sequence: TGTGCCAGCAGCCGCCTAGGTGGCACTGAAGCTTTCTTT.

The gene calls are TRBV28 and TRBJ1-1; possible D gene TRBD1, 6 bases. Trimming stripped 5 bases from V and 3 bases from J, with 19 bases between. This CDR3 has 16 amino acids. Germline V gene sequence: CDR1 MDHEN, CDR2 SYDVKM. The CDR3 DNA follows: TGTGCCAGCAGTCCGAGGACGGGGGCAGGGGACACTGAAGCTTTCTTT. Amino acids: CASSPRTGAGDTEAFF.

This chain joins TRBV5-1 and TRBJ1-1; maybe TRBD1 (6 bases). Germline-derived CDR1 and CDR2 are SGHRS and YFSETQ. V lost 4 bases and J lost 1, with 11 bases in between. CDR3 length: 14 amino acids. CDR3 sequence (DNA): TGCGCCAGCAGCGGGACGACAGGGAACACTGAAGCTTTCTTT. As protein: CASSGTTGNTEAFF.

The V and J genes are TRBV19 and TRBJ1-4, with D hard to call. Germline assignment: CDR1 LNHDA and CDR2 SQIVND (reference sequence). The CDR3 runs to 14 residues. V was clipped by 8 bases and J by 5 bases, with 15 bases between them. CDR3 nucleotide sequence: TGTGCCAGTGCCGGCTGGGGAAGAAATGAAAAACTGTTTTTT. Translation: CASAGWGRNEKLFF.

This clone was seen only once. V and J are TRBV27 and TRBJ2-7, with D unclear. CDR1 MNHEY and CDR2 SMNVEV come from the germline V gene (reference sequence). Trimming took off 1 base at V and 6 bases at J, with 16 bases between the two ends. The CDR3 has 15 amino acids. CDR3 amino acids: CASSLYPDSPFEQYF. The CDR3 DNA reads TGTGCCAGCAGTTTATACCCGGATTCTCCCTTCGAGCAGTACTTC.